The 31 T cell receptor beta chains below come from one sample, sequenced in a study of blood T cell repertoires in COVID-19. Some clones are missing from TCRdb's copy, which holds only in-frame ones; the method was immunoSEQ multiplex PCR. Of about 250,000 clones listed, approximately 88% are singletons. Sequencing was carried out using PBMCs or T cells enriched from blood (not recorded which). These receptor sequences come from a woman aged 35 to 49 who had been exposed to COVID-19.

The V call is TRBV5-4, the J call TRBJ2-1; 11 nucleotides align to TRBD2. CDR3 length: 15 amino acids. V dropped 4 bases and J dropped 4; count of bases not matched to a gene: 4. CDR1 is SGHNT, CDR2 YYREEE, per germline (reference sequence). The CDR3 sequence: CASSPGTSGYNEQFF. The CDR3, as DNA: TGTGCCAGCAGCCCCGGGACTAGCGGATACAATGAGCAGTTCTTC.

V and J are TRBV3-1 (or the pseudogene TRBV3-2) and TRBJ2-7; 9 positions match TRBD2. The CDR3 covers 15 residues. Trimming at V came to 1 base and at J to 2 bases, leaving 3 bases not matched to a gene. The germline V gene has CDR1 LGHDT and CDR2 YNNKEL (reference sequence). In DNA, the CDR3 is TGTGCCAGCAGCCAAGGTCTAGCGGGACCCTACGAGCAGTACTTC. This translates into CASSQGLAGPYEQYF.

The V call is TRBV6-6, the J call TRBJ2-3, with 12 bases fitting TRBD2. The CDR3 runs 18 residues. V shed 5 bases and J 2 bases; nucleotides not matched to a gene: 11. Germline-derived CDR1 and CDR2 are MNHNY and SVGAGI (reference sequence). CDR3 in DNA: TGTGCCAGCAGTCTGCGAGCTAGCGGGAGGGCCTCCACAGATACGCAGTATTTT. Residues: CASSLRASGRASTDTQYF.

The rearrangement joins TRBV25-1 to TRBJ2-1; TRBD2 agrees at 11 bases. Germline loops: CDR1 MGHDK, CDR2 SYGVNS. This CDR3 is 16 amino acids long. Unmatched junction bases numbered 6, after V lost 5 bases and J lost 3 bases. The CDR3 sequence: CASSLVGTSGYNEQFF. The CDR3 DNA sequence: TGTGCCAGCAGTTTAGTCGGGACTAGCGGCTACAATGAGCAGTTCTTC.

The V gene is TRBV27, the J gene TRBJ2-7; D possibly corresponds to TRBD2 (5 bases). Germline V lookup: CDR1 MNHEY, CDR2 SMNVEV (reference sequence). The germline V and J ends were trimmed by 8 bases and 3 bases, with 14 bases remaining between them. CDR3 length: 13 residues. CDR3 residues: CASRRGGGYEQYF. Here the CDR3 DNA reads TGTGCCAGCCGACGCGGAGGAGGCTACGAGCAGTACTTC.

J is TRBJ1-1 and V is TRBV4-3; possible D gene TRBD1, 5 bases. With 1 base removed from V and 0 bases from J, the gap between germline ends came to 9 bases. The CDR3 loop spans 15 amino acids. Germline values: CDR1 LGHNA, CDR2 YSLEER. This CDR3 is CASSQAQGLNTEAFF. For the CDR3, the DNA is TGCGCCAGCAGCCAAGCGCAGGGCTTGAACACTGAAGCTTTCTTT.

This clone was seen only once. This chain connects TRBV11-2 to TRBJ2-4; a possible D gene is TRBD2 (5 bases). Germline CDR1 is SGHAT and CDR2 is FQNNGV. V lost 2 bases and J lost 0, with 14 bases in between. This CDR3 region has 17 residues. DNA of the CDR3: TGTGCCAGCAGCTTACAAGCGGTACAGCTAGCCAAAAACATTCAGTACTTC. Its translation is CASSLQAVQLAKNIQYF.

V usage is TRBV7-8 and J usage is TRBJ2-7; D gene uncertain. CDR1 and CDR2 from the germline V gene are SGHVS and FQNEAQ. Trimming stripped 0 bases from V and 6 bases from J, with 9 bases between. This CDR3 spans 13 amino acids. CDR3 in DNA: TGTGCCAGCAGCTTAGCCGAGAGGAGCGAGCAGTACGTC. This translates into CASSLAERSEQYV.

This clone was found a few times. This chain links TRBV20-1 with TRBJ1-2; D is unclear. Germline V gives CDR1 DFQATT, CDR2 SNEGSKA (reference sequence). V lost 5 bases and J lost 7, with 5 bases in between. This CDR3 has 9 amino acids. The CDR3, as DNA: TGCAGTGCTCTAGTTGGCTACACCTTC. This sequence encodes CSALVGYTF.

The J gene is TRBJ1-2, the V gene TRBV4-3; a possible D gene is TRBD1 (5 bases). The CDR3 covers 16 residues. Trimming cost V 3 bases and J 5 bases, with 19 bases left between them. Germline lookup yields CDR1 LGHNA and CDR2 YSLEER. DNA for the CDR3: TGCGCCAGCAGCCACCGATGGGGTGGGGGGTTTTATGGCTACACCTTC. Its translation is CASSHRWGGGFYGYTF.

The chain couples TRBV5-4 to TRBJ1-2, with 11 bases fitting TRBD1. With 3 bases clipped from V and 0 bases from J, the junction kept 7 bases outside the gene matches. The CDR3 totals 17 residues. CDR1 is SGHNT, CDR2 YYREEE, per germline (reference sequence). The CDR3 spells CASSSPGQGVSNYGYTF. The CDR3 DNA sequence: TGTGCCAGCAGCTCCCCGGGACAGGGGGTGTCTAACTATGGCTACACCTTC. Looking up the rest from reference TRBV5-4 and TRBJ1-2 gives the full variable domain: ETGVTQSPTHLIKTRGQQVTLRCSSQSGHNTVSWYQQALGQGPQFIFQYYREEENGRGNFPPRFSGLQFPNYSSELNVNALELDDSALYLCASSSPGQGVSNYGYTFGSGTRLTVV.

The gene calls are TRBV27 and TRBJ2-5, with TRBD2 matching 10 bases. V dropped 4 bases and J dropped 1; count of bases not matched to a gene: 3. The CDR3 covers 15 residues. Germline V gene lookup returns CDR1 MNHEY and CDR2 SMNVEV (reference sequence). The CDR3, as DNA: TGTGCCAGCAGTTCTGGACTAGCGGTCCAAGAGACCCAGTACTTC. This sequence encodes CASSSGLAVQETQYF.

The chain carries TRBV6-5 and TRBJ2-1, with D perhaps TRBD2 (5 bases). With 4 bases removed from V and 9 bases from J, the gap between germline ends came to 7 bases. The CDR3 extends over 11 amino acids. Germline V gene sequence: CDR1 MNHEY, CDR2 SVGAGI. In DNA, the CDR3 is TGTGCCAGCAGTTCTAGCACTGAGCAGTTCTTC. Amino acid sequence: CASSSSTEQFF.

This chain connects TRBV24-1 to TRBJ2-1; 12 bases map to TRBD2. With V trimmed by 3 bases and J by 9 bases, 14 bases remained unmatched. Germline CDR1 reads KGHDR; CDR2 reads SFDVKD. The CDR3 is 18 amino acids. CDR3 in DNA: TGTGCCACCAGTGATACTTGGACTAGCGGGACGCCTCGGGGTGAGCAGTTCTTC. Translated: CATSDTWTSGTPRGEQFF.

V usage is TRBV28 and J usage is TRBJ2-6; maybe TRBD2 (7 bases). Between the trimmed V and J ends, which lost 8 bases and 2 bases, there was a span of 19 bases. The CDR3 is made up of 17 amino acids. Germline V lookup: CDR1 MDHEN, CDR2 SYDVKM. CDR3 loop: CASDGGGGSPGANVLTF. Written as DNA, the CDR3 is TGTGCCAGCGATGGGGGGGGCGGTAGTCCTGGGGCCAACGTCCTGACTTTC.

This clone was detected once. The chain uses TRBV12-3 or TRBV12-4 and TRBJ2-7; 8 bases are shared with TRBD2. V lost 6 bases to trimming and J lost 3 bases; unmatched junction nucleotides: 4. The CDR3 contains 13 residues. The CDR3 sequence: CASSGGGYYEQYF. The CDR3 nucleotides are TGTGCCAGCAGCGGGGGGGGATACTACGAGCAGTACTTC.

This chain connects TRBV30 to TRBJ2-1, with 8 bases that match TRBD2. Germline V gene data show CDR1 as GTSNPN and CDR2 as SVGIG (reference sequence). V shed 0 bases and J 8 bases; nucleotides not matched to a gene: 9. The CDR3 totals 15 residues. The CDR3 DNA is TGTGCCTGGAGTGTTGTCGGGAGGGCCGGGGATGAGCAGTTCTTC. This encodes CAWSVVGRAGDEQFF.

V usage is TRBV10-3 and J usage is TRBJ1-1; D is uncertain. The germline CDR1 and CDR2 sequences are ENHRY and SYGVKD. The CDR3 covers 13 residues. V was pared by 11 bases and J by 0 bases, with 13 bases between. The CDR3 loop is CAAGAYMNTEAFF. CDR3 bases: TGTGCCGCCGGAGCATACATGAACACTGAAGCTTTCTTT.

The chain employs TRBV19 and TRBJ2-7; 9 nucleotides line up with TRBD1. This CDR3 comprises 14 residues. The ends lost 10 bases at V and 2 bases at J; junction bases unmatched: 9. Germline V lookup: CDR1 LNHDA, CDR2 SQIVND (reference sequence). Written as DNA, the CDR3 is TGTGCCACCCGTCCCGGGACAGGGACCTACGAGCAGTACTTC. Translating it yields CATRPGTGTYEQYF. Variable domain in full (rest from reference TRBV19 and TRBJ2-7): DGGITQSPKYLFRKEGQNVTLSCEQNLNHDAMYWYRQDPGQGLRLIYYSQIVNDFQKGDIAEGYSVSREKKESFPLTVTSAQKNPTAFYLCATRPGTGTYEQYFGPGTRLTVT.

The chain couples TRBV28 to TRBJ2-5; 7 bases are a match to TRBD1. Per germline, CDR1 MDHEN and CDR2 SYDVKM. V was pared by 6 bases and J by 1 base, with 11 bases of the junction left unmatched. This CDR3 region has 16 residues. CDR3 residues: CASRDRDSNFQETQYF. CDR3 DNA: TGTGCCAGCAGGGACCGGGACAGTAATTTCCAAGAGACCCAGTACTTC.

The CDR3 reads CASITGYSGANVLTF. The CDR3 region has the DNA TGTGCCAGCATTACAGGTTACTCTGGGGCCAACGTCCTGACTTTC. The chain couples TRBV2 to TRBJ2-6, with a weak D call TRBD1 (5 bases). The CDR3 has 15 amino acids. Trimming shortened V by 7 bases and J by 0 bases, and 10 bases separated the two germline ends. Germline assignment: CDR1 SNHLY and CDR2 FYNNEI. Complete variable domain (other parts from reference TRBV2 and TRBJ2-6): EPEVTQTPSHQVTQMGQEVILRCVPISNHLYFYWYRQILGQKVEFLVSFYNNEISEKSEIFDDQFSVERPDGSNFTLKIRSTKLEDSAMYFCASITGYSGANVLTFGAGSRLTVL.

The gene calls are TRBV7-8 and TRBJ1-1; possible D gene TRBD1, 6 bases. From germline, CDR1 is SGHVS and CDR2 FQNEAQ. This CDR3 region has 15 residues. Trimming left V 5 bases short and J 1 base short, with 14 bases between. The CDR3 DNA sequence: TGTGCCAGCAGCCCCTGGACAGTCCAGAACACTGAAGCTTTCTTT. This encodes CASSPWTVQNTEAFF.

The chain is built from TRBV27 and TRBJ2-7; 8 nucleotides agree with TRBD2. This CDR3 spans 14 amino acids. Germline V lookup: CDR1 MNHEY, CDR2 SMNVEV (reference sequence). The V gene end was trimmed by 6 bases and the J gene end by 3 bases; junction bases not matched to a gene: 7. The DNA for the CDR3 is TGTGCCAGCAGAAGACTAGCGCACCACTACGAGCAGTACTTC. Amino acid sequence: CASRRLAHHYEQYF.

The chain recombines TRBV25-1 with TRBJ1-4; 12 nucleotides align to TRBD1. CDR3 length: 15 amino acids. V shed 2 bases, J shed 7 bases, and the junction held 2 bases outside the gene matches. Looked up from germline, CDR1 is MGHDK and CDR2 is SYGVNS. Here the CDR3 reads CASSERDRGPEKLFF. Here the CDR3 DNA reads TGTGCCAGCAGTGAACGGGACAGGGGGCCTGAAAAACTGTTTTTT.

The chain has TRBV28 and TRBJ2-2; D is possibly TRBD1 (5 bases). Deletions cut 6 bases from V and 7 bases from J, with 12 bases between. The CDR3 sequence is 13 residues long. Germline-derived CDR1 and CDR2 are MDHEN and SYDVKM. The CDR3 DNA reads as TGTGCCAGCAGGTCAGGGTTCGGCGGGGAGCTGTTTTTT. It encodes CASRSGFGGELFF.

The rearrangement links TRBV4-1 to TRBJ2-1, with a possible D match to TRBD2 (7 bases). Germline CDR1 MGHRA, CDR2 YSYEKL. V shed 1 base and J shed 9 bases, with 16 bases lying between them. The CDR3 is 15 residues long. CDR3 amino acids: CASSQGRGPFPEQFF. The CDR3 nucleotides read TGCGCCAGCAGCCAAGGGCGGGGGCCCTTTCCTGAGCAGTTCTTC.

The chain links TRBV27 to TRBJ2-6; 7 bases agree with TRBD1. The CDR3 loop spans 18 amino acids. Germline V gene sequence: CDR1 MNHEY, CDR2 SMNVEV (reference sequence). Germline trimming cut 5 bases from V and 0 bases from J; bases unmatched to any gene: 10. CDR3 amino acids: CASSPVGGPISGANVLTF. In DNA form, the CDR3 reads TGTGCCAGCAGTCCAGTAGGGGGCCCAATCTCTGGGGCCAACGTCCTGACTTTC.

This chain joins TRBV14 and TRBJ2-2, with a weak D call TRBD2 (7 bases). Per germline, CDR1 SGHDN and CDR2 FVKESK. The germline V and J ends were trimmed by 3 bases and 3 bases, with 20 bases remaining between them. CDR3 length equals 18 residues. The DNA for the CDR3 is TGTGCCAGCAGCCATAGGTCTCCGGGGGGCCGGGACACCGGGGAGCTGTTTTTT. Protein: CASSHRSPGGRDTGELFF.

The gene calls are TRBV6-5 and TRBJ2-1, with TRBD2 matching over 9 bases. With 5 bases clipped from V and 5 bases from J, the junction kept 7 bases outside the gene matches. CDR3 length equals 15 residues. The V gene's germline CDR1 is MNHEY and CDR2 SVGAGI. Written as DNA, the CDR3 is TGTGCCAGCAGTATAGCGGGAGCCACTAACAATGAGCAGTTCTTC. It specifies CASSIAGATNNEQFF.

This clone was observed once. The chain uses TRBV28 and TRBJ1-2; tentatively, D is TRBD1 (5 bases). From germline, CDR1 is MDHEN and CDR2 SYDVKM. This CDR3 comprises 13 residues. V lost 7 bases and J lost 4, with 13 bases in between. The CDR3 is CASKDSSTYGYTF. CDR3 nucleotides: TGTGCCAGCAAAGACAGCTCCACCTATGGCTACACCTTC.

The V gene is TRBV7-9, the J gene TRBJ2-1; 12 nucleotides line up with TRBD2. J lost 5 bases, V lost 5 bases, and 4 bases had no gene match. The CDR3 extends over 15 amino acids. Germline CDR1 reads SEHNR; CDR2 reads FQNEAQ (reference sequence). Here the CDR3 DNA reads TGTGCCAGCAGCGCCACTAGCGGGGGGAACAATGAGCAGTTCTTC. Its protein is CASSATSGGNNEQFF.